Following are 5 T cell receptor beta chains from one sample sequenced in a study of shared T cell receptors in the human thymus (dated by TCRdb to the early 2020s). Library creation used the immunoSEQ multiplex PCR assay. This immuneACCESS table, as held by TCRdb, lists in-frame sequences with V and J called but not all clones. Of the missing ones, under half trace to an unresolved V gene in checked studies; the others have no known cause. The table for this sample lists about 380,000 clones; around 95% of them were counted only once. Approximately 0.02% of the sample is in the top ten clones. Sample: thymocytes. Source of these receptors: a human donor.

V and J are TRBV7-2 and TRBJ2-5; D may be TRBD1 or TRBD2 (5 bases each). This CDR3 has 14 residues. In germline, CDR1 is SGHTA, CDR2 FQGNSA. The V gene lost 6 bases and the J gene lost 0 bases, with 11 bases spanning the gap. The CDR3: CASRRLGDQETQYF. The CDR3 DNA reads TGTGCCAGCAGGCGGCTGGGGGACCAAGAGACCCAGTACTTC. The full variable domain, with the rest looked up from reference TRBV7-2 and TRBJ2-5, is GAGVSQSPSNKVTEKGKDVELRCDPISGHTALYWYRQSLGQGLEFLIYFQGNSAPDKSGLPSDRFSAERTGGSVSTLTIQRTQQEDSAVYLCASRRLGDQETQYFGPGTRLLVL.

The CDR3 DNA follows: TGCGCCAGCAGCCAAGTAAGATCTAATGATCTCCCAAATGAAAAACTGTTTTTT. It translates to CASSQVRSNDLPNEKLFF. The chain joins TRBV4-1 to TRBJ1-4; the D is unclear. The CDR3 sequence is 18 residues long. Germline CDR1 and CDR2: MGHRA and YSYEKL. V was trimmed by 1 base and J by 5 bases, leaving 20 bases between them.

The chain carries TRBV14 and TRBJ1-4; D remains ambiguous. The CDR3 has 15 residues. Trimming pared 0 bases from V and 1 base from J, leaving 6 bases between. The germline V gene has CDR1 SGHDN and CDR2 FVKESK. The CDR3 sequence is CASSQDGGTNEKLFF. For the CDR3, the DNA is TGTGCCAGCAGCCAAGATGGCGGAACTAATGAAAAACTGTTTTTT.

The chain joins TRBV27 to TRBJ2-7, with 11 bases matching TRBD2. Germline V CDR1 and CDR2: MNHEY, SMNVEV (reference sequence). Trimming cost V 11 bases and J 4 bases; bases outside gene matches: 10. This CDR3 region has 14 residues. This CDR3 reads CASTPGLAEYEQYF. The DNA for the CDR3 is TGTGCCTCCACACCGGGACTAGCGGAATACGAGCAGTACTTC.

The rearrangement links TRBV2 to TRBJ2-1; 9 nucleotides agree with TRBD2. The V and J ends lost 2 bases and 9 bases, in that order; junction bases with no gene match: 8. The V gene's germline CDR1 is SNHLY and CDR2 FYNNEI. This CDR3 is built from 15 residues. Here the CDR3 DNA reads TGTGCCAGCAGTGAAACCGCGGGAGGGCCCAGTGAGCAGTTCTTC. The encoded protein is CASSETAGGPSEQFF. The variable domain in full, with the rest retrieved from reference TRBV2 and TRBJ2-1, is EPEVTQTPSHQVTQMGQEVILRCVPISNHLYFYWYRQILGQKVEFLVSFYNNEISEKSEIFDDQFSVERPDGSNFTLKIRSTKLEDSAMYFCASSETAGGPSEQFFGPGTRLTVL.